Below, one T cell receptor beta chain is given with its context. Per germline, CDR1 PRHDT and CDR2 FYEKMQ (reference sequence). This CDR3 is 12 amino acids long. With 11 bases removed from V and 4 bases from J, the gap between germline ends came to 14 bases. This entry is derived from a study of shared T cell receptors in the human thymus. TCRdb's table, derived via immunoSEQ multiplex PCR, lists solely in-frame clones and lacks some. The repertoire consists of under 450,000 clones, with over 90% occurring once and the leading ten covering around 0.018%. Sample: thymocytes. The rearrangement joins TRBV13 to TRBJ2-5; D is unclear. This TCR was recovered from a human donor. CDR3 amino acids: CASVSLGETQYF. CDR3 DNA sequence: TGTGCCTCCGTAAGTCTCGGAGAGACCCAGTACTTC.